This T cell receptor (beta chain) was recorded in a study of blood T cell repertoires in COVID-19. The overall study: Acute and convalescent COVID-19 samples came from the United States, Italy and Spain. PBMCs, B-cell-depleted T cells, or T cells were the source of the cDNA or gDNA that made up the material.

The table lists this clone with a count of one. This CDR3 has 15 residues. The V gene end was trimmed by 6 bases and the J gene end by 0 bases; junction bases not matched to a gene: 3. Germline lookup yields CDR1 MNHEY and CDR2 SVGAGI. Original methodology: Reference gene primer amplification in the assay estimated nucleated cell counts. The repertoire was sequenced with immunoSEQ multiplex PCR; TCRdb's copy has only in-frame clones and lacks some. V and J calls and clone size are copied from that table; D and trimming were computed from the DNA. The sample yields fewer than 4,500 clones, almost 80% seen once.

The sequenced sample consisted of peripheral blood. J is TRBJ2-7 and V is TRBV6-5, with TRBD2 matching 12 bases. This receptor was obtained from a human donor with active or convalescent COVID-19. The donor label of this sample is uncertain. For the CDR3, the DNA is TGTGCCAGCAGCCGGACTAGCGGGACCTCCTACGAGCAGTACTTC. Translation gives CASSRTSGTSYEQYF.